This paragraph reports one T cell receptor (beta chain). The clone's antigen remains unknown. Base qualities are not recorded, but no much larger clone differs from it by a single base. Compared with germline, V lacks 4 bases and J lacks 11 bases; bases without a gene match: 5. From the germline V gene, CDR1 is MDHEN and CDR2 is SYDVKM. Measured from the cysteine to the phenylalanine, the CDR3 is 13 residues long. Only the CDR3 part of the read is kept: 39 bases, read in frame from the first base. Resection was performed on patients in Japan or China between the mid-2010s and the late 2010s. The histologic diagnosis of each case was independently confirmed on H&E slides by two lung cancer pathologists. Macro-dissection after pathologic assessment enriched premalignant or tumor cells for nucleic acid extraction. The AllPrep DNA/RNA FFPE Kit was used to isolate DNA from FFPE tissue. The sample belongs to a study of immune evolution from preneoplasia to lung adenocarcinoma (dated by TCRdb to 2020 to 2023). At the level of the whole study: HLA loss of heterozygosity was seen in roughly 6.6%, 14% and 36% of AIS, MIA and ADC lesions, and in no AAH lesions. POLYSOLVER was used to infer class I HLA alleles from exome data, and LOHHLA was used to detect allele-specific HLA loss. Sample size was based on specimen availability rather than a prior power calculation. The study profiled immune contexture across lung adenocarcinoma precursors and invasive adenocarcinoma using immune gene expression, TCR sequencing and multiplex immunofluorescence. Resected precursor lesions (AAH, AIS, MIA) and invasive adenocarcinomas were each compared against paired morphologically normal lung tissue. A total of under 60 patients with pulmonary nodules who underwent surgical resection were included in the overall cohort. According to the study, about 100 samples went through TCR sequencing. A total of approximately 56 patients contributed TCR sequencing data. The immune data were integrated with whole exome sequencing and methylation data from the same cohort of nodules. The paper's findings and limits, for the study overall: The findings rested on association rather than direct causation, and larger cohorts with long-term follow-up and longitudinal biopsies were considered necessary. The highest T cell clonality was observed in KRAS-mutant nodules compared with EGFR-mutant or double wild-type lesions. Top T cell clone frequencies were highest in normal lung and appeared to decrease progressively from AAH through AIS, MIA and invasive adenocarcinoma. Because every patient came from Japan and China, how well the results apply to Western populations was uncertain. Clonality was highest in normal lung, while later-stage lesions appeared to show lower clonality but higher T cell density and diversity.

The immunoSEQ hsTCRbeta Kit was used to sequence TCR beta CDR3 regions from DNA. Concerning the study's data processing: The ImmunoSEQ Analyzer was used to analyse the TCR sequencing data. T cell clonality was defined as 1 minus Pielou's evenness computed on productive rearrangements. To measure T cell diversity, the inverse Simpson index was applied to productive templates. T cell density was defined as TCR beta template counts normalized to usable DNA, with usable DNA estimated by amplifying and sequencing housekeeping genes. TCR metrics were compared across histologic stages using two-sided Kruskal-Wallis tests. TCRdb limited this immuneACCESS table to in-frame rearrangements with V and J called. A share of clones is missing; checked studies link under half to unresolved V genes, and the rest is unexplained. From that table come the V and J calls and clone size; the DNA was used to work out D and trimming. The sample table records some 21,000 clones; 75% of these occur just once. The top ten clonotypes cover 5.6% of the sample.

The chain is assembled from TRBV28 and TRBJ1-4; 9 nucleotides in the junction match TRBD1. The clonotype was recovered from a person aged 55-75 years with lung adenocarcinoma. The specimen was FFPE invasive lung adenocarcinoma tissue. What this sample's cell subset or site label stands for: frankly invasive lung adenocarcinoma (ADC). At the DNA level, the sequence is TGTGCCAGCAGTTCGATACAGGGGGCGAAACTGTTTTTT. It is translated as CASSSIQGAKLFF.